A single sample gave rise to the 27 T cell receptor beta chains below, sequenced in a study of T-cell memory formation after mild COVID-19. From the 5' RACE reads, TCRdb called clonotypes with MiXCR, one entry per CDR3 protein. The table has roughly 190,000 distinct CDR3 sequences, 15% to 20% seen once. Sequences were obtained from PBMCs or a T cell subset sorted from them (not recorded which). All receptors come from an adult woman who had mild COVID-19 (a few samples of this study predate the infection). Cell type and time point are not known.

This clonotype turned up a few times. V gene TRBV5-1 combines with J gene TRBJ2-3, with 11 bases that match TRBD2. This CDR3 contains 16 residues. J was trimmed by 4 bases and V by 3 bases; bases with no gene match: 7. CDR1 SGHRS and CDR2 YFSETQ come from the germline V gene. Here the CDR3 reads CASSYLSGGAADTQYF. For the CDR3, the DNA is TGCGCCAGCAGCTACCTTAGCGGGGGGGCCGCAGATACGCAGTATTTT.

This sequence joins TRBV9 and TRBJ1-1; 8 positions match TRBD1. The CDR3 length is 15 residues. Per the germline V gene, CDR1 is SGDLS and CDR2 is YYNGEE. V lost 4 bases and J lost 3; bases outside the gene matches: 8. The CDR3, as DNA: TGTGCCAGCAGCCCATGGACAGGGATGGACACTGAAGCTTTCTTT. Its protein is CASSPWTGMDTEAFF.

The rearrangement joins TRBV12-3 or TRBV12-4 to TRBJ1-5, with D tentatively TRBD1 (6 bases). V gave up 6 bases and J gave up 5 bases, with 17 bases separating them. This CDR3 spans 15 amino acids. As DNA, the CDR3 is TGTGCCAGCAGCAAAAGCACAGGGAAAGATCAGCCCCAGCATTTT. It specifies CASSKSTGKDQPQHF.

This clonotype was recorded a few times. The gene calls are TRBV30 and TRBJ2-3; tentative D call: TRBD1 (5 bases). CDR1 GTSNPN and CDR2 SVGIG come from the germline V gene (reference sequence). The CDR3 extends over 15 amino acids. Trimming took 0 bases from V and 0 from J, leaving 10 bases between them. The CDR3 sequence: CAWSVKGPSTDTQYF. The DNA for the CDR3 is TGTGCCTGGAGTGTGAAGGGGCCGAGCACAGATACGCAGTATTTT.

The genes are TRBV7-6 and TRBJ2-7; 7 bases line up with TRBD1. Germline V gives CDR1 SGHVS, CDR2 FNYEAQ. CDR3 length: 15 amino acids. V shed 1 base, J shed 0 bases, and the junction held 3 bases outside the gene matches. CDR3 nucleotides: TGTGCCAGCAGCTTAGGACAGGGATTCTCCTACGAGCAGTACTTC. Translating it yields CASSLGQGFSYEQYF.

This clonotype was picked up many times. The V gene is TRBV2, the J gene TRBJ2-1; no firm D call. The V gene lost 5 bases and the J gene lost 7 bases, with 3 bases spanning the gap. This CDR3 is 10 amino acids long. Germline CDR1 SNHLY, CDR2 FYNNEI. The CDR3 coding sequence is TGTGCCAGCAGTCGAAATGAGCAGTTCTTC. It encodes CASSRNEQFF.

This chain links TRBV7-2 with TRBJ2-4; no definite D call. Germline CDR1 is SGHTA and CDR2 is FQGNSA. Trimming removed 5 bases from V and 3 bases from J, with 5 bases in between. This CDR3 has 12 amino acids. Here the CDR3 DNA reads TGTGCCAGCAGCCGAAACAAAAACATTCAGTACTTC. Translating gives CASSRNKNIQYF. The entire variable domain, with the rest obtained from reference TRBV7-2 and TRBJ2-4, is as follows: GAGVSQSPSNKVTEKGKDVELRCDPISGHTALYWYRQSLGQGLEFLIYFQGNSAPDKSGLPSDRFSAERTGGSVSTLTIQRTQQEDSAVYLCASSRNKNIQYFGAGTRLSVL.

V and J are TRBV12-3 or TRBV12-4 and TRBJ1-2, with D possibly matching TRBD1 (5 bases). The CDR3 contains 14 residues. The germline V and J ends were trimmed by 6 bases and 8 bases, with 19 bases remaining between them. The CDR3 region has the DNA TGTGCCAGCAGCCGCGCGAGGGGTTGGGAAGGCTACACCTTC. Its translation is CASSRARGWEGYTF.

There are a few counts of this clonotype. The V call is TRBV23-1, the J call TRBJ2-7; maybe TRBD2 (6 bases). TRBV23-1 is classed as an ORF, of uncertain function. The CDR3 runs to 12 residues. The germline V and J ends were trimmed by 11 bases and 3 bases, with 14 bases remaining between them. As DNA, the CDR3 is TGCGCCGCCGGGACTGAACACTACGAGCAGTACTTC. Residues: CAAGTEHYEQYF.

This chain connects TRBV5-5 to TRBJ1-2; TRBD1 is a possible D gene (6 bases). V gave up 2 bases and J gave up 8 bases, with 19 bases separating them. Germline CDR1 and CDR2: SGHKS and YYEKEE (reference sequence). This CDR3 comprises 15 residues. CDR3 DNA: TGTGCCAGCAGCTTAGGGACAACGATGATTGTGGGCTACACCTTC. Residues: CASSLGTTMIVGYTF. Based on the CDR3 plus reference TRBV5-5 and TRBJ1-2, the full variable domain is DAGVTQSPTHLIKTRGQQVTLRCSPISGHKSVSWYQQVLGQGPQFIFQYYEKEERGRGNFPDRFSARQFPNYSSELNVNALLLGDSALYLCASSLGTTMIVGYTFGSGTRLTVV.

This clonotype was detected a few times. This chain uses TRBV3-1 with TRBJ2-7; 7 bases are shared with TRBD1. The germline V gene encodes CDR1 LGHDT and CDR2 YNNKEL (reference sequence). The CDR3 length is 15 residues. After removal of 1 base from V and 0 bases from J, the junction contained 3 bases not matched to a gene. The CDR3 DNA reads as TGTGCCAGCAGCCAAGGACAGGGATTCTCCTACGAGCAGTACTTC. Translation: CASSQGQGFSYEQYF.

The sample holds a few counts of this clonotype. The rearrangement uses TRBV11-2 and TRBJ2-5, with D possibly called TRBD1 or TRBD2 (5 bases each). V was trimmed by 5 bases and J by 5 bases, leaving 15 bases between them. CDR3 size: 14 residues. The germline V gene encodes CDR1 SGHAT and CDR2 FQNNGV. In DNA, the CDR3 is TGTGCCAGCAGCCCCGGGACCCCGGGCGAGACCCAGTACTTC. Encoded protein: CASSPGTPGETQYF.

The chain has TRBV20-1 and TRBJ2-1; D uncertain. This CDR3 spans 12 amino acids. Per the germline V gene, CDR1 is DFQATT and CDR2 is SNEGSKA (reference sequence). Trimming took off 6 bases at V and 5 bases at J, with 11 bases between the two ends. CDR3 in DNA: TGCAGTGCGAAGAGAGCCAACAATGAGCAGTTCTTC. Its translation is CSAKRANNEQFF.

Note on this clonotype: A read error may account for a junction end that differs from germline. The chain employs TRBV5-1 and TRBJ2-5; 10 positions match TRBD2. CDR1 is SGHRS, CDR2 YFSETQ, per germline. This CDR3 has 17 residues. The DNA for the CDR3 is TGCGCCAGCAGCTCGGGGACTAGCGTAACCAAGAGGGAGACCAAGTACTTC. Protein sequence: CASSSGTSVTKRETKYF.

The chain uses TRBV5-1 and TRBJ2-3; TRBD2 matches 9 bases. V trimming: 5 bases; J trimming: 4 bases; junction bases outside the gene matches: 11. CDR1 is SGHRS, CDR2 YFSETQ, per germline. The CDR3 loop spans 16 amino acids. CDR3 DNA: TGCGCCAGCAGTAAGGTAGCGGGAGAGGTGGCAGATACGCAGTATTTT. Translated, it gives CASSKVAGEVADTQYF. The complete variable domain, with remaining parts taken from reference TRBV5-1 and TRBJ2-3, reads KAGVTQTPRYLIKTRGQQVTLSCSPISGHRSVSWYQQTPGQGLQFLFEYFSETQRNKGNFPGRFSGRQFSNSRSEMNVSTLELGDSALYLCASSKVAGEVADTQYFGPGTRLTVL.

In nucleotides, the CDR3 is TGTGCCAGCAGCTCCCGGACAGGGGATGAGCAGTTCTTC. This gives the protein CASSSRTGDEQFF. The genes are TRBV5-4 and TRBJ2-1, with 9 nucleotides matching TRBD1. CDR1 SGHNT and CDR2 YYREEE come from the germline V gene (reference sequence). CDR3 length equals 13 residues. V dropped 3 bases and J dropped 8; count of bases not matched to a gene: 3. The variable domain in full, with the rest retrieved from reference TRBV5-4 and TRBJ2-1, is ETGVTQSPTHLIKTRGQQVTLRCSSQSGHNTVSWYQQALGQGPQFIFQYYREEENGRGNFPPRFSGLQFPNYSSELNVNALELDDSALYLCASSSRTGDEQFFGPGTRLTVL.

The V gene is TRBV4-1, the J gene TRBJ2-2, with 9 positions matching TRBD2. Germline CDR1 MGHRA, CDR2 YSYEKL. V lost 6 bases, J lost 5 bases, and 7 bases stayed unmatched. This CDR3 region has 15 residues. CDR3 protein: CASRPPAGGTGELFF. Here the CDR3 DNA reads TGCGCCAGCAGGCCACCAGCGGGGGGAACCGGGGAGCTGTTTTTT.

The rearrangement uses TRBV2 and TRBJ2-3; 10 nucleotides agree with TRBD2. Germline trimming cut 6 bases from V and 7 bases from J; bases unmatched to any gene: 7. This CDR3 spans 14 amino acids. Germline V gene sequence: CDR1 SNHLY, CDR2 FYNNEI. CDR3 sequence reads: CASRPAGGPNTQYF. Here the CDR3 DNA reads TGTGCCAGCAGACCAGCGGGAGGGCCGAATACGCAGTATTTT.

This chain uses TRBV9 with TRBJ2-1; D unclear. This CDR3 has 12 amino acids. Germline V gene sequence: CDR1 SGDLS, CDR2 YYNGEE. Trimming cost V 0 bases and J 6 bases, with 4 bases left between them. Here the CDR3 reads CASSVEFNEQFF. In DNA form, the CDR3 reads TGTGCCAGCAGCGTAGAGTTCAATGAGCAGTTCTTC.

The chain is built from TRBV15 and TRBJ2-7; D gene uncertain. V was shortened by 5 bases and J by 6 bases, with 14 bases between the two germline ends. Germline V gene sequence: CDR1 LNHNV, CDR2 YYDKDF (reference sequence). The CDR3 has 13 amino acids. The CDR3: CATSGRSVSEQYF. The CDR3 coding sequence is TGTGCCACCAGCGGCAGATCGGTTAGCGAGCAGTACTTC.

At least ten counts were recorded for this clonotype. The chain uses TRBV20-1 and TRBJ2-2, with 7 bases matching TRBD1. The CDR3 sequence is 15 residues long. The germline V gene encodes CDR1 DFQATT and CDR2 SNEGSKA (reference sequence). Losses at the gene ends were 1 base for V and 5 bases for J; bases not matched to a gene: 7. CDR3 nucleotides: TGCAGTGCTAGAGGCACAGGGGCGCTGACCGGGGAGCTGTTTTTT. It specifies CSARGTGALTGELFF.

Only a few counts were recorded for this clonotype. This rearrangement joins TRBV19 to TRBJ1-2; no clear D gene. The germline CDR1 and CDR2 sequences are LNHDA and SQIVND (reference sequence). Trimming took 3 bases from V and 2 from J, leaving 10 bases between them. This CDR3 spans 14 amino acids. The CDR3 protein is CASSISGVNYGYTF. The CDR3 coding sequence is TGTGCCAGTAGTATCAGCGGGGTGAACTATGGCTACACCTTC.

CDR3 region: CSARRHPEAFF. The CDR3 DNA reads as TGCAGTGCTAGACGACACCCTGAAGCTTTCTTT. The chain joins TRBV20-1 to TRBJ1-1; no clear D gene. The CDR3 consists of 11 residues. V lost 2 bases to trimming and J lost 6 bases, with 7 bases between them. In germline, CDR1 is DFQATT, CDR2 SNEGSKA (reference sequence).

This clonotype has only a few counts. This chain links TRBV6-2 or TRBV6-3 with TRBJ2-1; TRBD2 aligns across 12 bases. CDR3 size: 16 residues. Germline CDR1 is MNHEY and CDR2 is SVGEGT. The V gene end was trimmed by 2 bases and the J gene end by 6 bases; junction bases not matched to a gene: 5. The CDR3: CASSYRTSGIRNEQFF. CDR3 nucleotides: TGTGCCAGCAGTTACAGGACTAGCGGGATCCGCAATGAGCAGTTCTTC.

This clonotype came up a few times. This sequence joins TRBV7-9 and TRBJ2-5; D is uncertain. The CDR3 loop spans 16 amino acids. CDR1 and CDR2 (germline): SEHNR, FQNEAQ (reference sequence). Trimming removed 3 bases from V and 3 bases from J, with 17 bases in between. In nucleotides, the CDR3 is TGTGCCAGCAGCTTGTTGTTCGGTAGAAGAAAAGAGACCCAGTACTTC. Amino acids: CASSLLFGRRKETQYF.

This chain's CDR3 is CAWSVSWTGVNTGELFF. In DNA, the CDR3 is TGTGCCTGGAGTGTATCGTGGACGGGAGTAAACACCGGGGAGCTGTTTTTT. This chain connects TRBV30 to TRBJ2-2; maybe TRBD2 (6 bases). The germline V gene encodes CDR1 GTSNPN and CDR2 SVGIG (reference sequence). The CDR3 is 17 residues long. V dropped 0 bases and J dropped 2 bases, with 16 bases sitting between them.

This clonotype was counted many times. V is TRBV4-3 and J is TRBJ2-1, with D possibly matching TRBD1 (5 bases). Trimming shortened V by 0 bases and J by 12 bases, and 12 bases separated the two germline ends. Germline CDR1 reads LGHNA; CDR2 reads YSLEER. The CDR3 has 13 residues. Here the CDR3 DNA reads TGCGCCAGCAGCCAAGAAATTGGCCAGGGGCAGTTCTTC. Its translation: CASSQEIGQGQFF.